This T cell receptor (beta chain) is from a study of post-analysis software for immune sequencing data. As to this clonotype: What it binds is not known.

Study-wide points: The study found significantly lower normalized Chao1 diversity in multiple sclerosis patients than in controls. Those samples that were prepared in the same batch co-clustered strongly by F measure. Patients carried several TRBV segments more frequently than controls did, and TRBV5-6, TRBV5-1 and TRBV20-1 were among them.

CDR3 length: 16 residues. Per the germline V gene, CDR1 is SGHTA and CDR2 is FQGTGA. Trimming cost V 1 base and J 1 base, with 11 bases left between them. cDNA libraries of TCR beta carried unique molecular identifiers. T cells, about 0.85 to 11 million of them, yielded about half a million cDNA molecules. TCRdb reprocessed the PCR reads with MiXCR, giving one entry per CDR3 protein. The profile shows roughly 670,000 distinct CDR3 sequences, around 60% of them singletons. This clonotype was sampled from a girl aged 2 to 9 with multiple sclerosis. This rearrangement joins TRBV7-3 to TRBJ2-1; a weak D match, TRBD2 (6 bases). Sequenced sample: blood. The DNA for the CDR3 is TGTGCCAGCAGCTTAATGGGCGGGATTTCCTACAATGAGCAGTTCTTC. Amino acids: CASSLMGGISYNEQFF.